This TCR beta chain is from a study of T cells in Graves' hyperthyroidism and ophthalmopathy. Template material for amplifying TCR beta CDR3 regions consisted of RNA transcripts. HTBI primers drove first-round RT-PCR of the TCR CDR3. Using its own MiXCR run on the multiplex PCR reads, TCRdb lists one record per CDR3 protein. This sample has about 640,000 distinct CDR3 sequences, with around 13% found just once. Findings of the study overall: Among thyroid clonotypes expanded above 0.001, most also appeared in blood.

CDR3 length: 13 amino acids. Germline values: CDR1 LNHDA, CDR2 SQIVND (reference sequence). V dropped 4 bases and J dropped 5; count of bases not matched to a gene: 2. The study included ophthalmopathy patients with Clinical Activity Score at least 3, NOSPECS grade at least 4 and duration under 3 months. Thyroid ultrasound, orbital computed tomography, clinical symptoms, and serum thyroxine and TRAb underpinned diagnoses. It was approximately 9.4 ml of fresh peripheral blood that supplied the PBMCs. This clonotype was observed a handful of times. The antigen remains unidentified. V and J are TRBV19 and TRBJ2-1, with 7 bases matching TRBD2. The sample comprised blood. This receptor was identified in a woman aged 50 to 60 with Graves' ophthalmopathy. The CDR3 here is CASSKTSNNEQFF. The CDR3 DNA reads TGTGCCAGTAGTAAGACTAGCAACAATGAGCAGTTCTTC.